These T cell receptor beta chains were read from a single sample in a study of blood T cell repertoires in COVID-19. Measured with immunoSEQ multiplex PCR; TCRdb has only the in-frame clones, and not every one. The repertoire includes about 110,000 clones, just over 85% of them detected once, and less than 2.5% sits in the top ten. The material sequenced was peripheral blood. All receptors come from a human donor in a cohort sampled during active COVID-19. Both conserved end residues are part of each CDR3. The D gene is left open where the match is weak. Size is omitted from some rows. Given values are once, few, many or a class for expanded clones.

j_call | v_call | d_call | clone_size | cdr3_aa | cdr3_nt
TRBJ2-3 | TRBV7-9 | TRBD1 | - | CASSLDLTGGQRGDTQYF | TGTGCCAGCAGCTTAGATCTCACAGGGGGCCAACGGGGAGATACGCAGTATTTT
TRBJ2-5 | TRBV7-6 | - | - | CASSLEPEGTQETQYF | TGTGCCAGCAGCTTAGAGCCGGAGGGGACGCAAGAGACCCAGTACTTC
TRBJ2-7 | TRBV11-2 | TRBD2 | few | CASSLGGGAPYYEQYF | TGTGCCAGCAGCTTAGGCGGGGGGGCCCCTTACTACGAGCAGTACTTC
TRBJ1-5 | TRBV19 | - | once | CASSITGGEDSNQPQHF | TGTGCCAGTAGTATAACGGGGGGGGAGGATAGCAATCAGCCCCAGCATTTT
TRBJ1-4 | TRBV9 | - | - | CASSAVGAPNEKLFF | TGTGCCAGCAGCGCCGTGGGGGCTCCTAATGAAAAACTGTTTTTT
TRBJ2-7 | TRBV5-8 | - | once | CASRSHRVRGGAYEQYF | TGTGCCAGCAGATCCCACCGCGTGCGGGGTGGAGCTTACGAGCAGTACTTC
TRBJ2-3 | TRBV5-1 | TRBD2 | - | CASSFMAGGRGADTQYF | TGCGCCAGCAGCTTCATGGCTGGCGGGAGGGGCGCAGATACGCAGTATTTT
TRBJ2-1 | TRBV5-1 | TRBD2 | - | CASSGLAGGNEQFF | TGCGCCAGCAGTGGACTAGCGGGGGGAAATGAGCAGTTCTTC
TRBJ2-7 | TRBV5-1 | - | - | CASSLERSPSSYEQYF | TGCGCCAGCAGCTTGGAGAGGAGTCCGAGCTCCTACGAGCAGTACTTC
TRBJ2-1 | TRBV10-1 | - | - | CASSGFDGEQFF | TGCGCCAGCAGTGGGTTCGACGGGGAGCAGTTCTTC
TRBJ2-5 | TRBV2 | - | - | CASAGQGGIGETQYF | TGTGCCAGCGCGGGGCAGGGGGGAATCGGCGAGACCCAGTACTTC
TRBJ2-5 | TRBV30 | - | - | CAWGQGLVRETQYF | TGTGCCTGGGGTCAGGGACTTGTAAGGGAGACCCAGTACTTC
TRBJ1-2 | TRBV7-9 | TRBD1 | - | CASSSDRGNSNYGYTF | TGTGCCAGCAGCTCGGACAGGGGGAATTCTAACTATGGCTACACCTTC
TRBJ1-3 | TRBV6-5 | - | few | CAGRQASSGNTIYF | TGTGCCGGACGACAGGCCTCCTCTGGAAACACCATATATTTT
TRBJ2-7 | TRBV11-2 | TRBD2 | - | CASSLLAGPYEQYF | TGTGCCAGCAGCTTACTAGCGGGACCCTACGAGCAGTACTTC
TRBJ2-7 | TRBV10-3 | - | - | CAISERGVPYEQYF | TGTGCCATCAGTGAACGCGGGGTCCCCTACGAGCAGTACTTC
TRBJ2-6 | TRBV3-1/TRBV3-2 | - | - | CASSPLQSSGANVLTF | TGTGCCAGCAGCCCGCTACAGAGCTCTGGGGCCAACGTCCTGACTTTC
TRBJ1-1 | TRBV6-5 | - | - | CASSYGTPNTEAFF | TGTGCCAGCAGTTACGGGACACCGAACACTGAAGCTTTCTTT